The source of this T cell receptor (beta chain) is a study of CD8+CD57+ T cells in acquired aplastic anemia. Study summary: Sorted CD4+ and CD8+ cell DNA averaged roughly 3.2 ug.

The CDR3 has 13 amino acids. Trimming took 1 base from V and 5 from J, leaving 6 bases between them. For CDR3 and TCR beta VDJ profiling, genomic DNA was the template used. TCRdb reprocessed the reads via MiXCR and lists one record per CDR3 protein. This table has approximately 200,000 distinct CDR3 sequences, roughly 57% appearing once. Concerning this clonotype: What it recognizes is unknown.

Study-wide points: CD8+ Simpson's diversity in patients was not significantly different from that in controls. The study identified roughly 31 CD8+ CDR3 sequences shared by patients and controls.

The sequenced sample was sorted CD4+, CD8+, or CD8+CD57+ T cells (not recorded which) from PBMCs. The rearrangement uses TRBV12-3 or TRBV12-4 and TRBJ2-1, with D unclear. The sequence was obtained from a human donor in good health. The CDR3 here is CASSLVYNNEQFF. The DNA of the CDR3 is TGTGCCAGCAGTTTAGTATATAACAATGAGCAGTTCTTC.